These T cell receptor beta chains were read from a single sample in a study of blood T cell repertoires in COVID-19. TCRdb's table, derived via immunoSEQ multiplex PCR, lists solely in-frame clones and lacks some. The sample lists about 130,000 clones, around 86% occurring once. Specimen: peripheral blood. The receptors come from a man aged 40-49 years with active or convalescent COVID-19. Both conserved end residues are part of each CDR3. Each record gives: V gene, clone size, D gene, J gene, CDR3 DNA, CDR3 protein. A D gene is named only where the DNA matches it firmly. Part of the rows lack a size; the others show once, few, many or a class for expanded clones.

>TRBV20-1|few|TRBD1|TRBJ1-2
TGCAGTGCTAGTCTACCGGGACAGGAGAGTTATGGCTACACCTTC
CSASLPGQESYGYTF
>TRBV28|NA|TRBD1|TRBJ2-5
TGTGCCAGCAGTTTATCGGGACAGTCGGGGACCCAGTACTTC
CASSLSGQSGTQYF
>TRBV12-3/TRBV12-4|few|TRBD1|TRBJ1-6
TGTGCCAGCGGGACAGGGGGATCACCCCTCCACTTT
CASGTGGSPLHF
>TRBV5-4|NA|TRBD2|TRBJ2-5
TGTGCCAGCAGCGCCCCGGGAGCGGGGGAGACCCAGTACTTC
CASSAPGAGETQYF
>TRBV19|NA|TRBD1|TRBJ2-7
TGTGCCAGTAGTTCTATAGACAGGGGCGGAGAGCAGTACTTC
CASSSIDRGGEQYF
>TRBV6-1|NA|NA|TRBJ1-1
TGTGCCAGCAGTGAAGGAGGGCTGAACACTGAAGCTTTCTTT
CASSEGGLNTEAFF
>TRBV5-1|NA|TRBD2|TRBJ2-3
TGCGCCAGCAGCCCTCGGGCTAGCGGGGGGATCCTTGCTACCACAGATACGCAGTATTTT
CASSPRASGGILATTDTQYF
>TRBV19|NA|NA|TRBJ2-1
TGTGCCAGTAGTTACTCGAGCTCCTACAATGAGCAGTTCTTC
CASSYSSSYNEQFF
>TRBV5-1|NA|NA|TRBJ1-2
TGCGCCAGCAGCTTGGGTTCCACTTATGGCTACACCTTC
CASSLGSTYGYTF
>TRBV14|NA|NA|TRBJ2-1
TGTGCCAGCAGCCAAAACACAGGGAGATCGTTCTTC
CASSQNTGRSFF
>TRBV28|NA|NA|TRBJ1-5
TGTGCCAGCAGTTTAGTGCCAGATCAGCCCCAGCATTTT
CASSLVPDQPQHF
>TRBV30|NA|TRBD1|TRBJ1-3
TGTGCCTGGAGTGTACAGGGGTACTCTGGAAACACCATATATTTT
CAWSVQGYSGNTIYF
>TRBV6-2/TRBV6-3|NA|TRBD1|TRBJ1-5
TGTGCCAGCAGTTATAAGGGGGCAGGGCAGCCCCAGCATTTT
CASSYKGAGQPQHF
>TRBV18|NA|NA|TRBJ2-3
TGTGCCAGCTCACCCTATCAGACAGCGATGAGCACAGATACGCAGTATTTT
CASSPYQTAMSTDTQYF
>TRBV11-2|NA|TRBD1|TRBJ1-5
TGTGCCAGCAGCTTAGATGCGGGACAGGGTAATCAGCCCCAGCATTTT
CASSLDAGQGNQPQHF
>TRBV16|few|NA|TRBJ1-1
TGTGCCAGCAGCCTATCCAGGGGGAACACTGAAGCTTTCTTT
CASSLSRGNTEAFF
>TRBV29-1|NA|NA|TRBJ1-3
TGCAGCGTTATACCCCAGCGGGCTGGAAACACCATATATTTT
CSVIPQRAGNTIYF
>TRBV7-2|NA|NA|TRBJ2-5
TGTGCCAGCAGCTTATACTCGGGACAAGAGACCCAGTACTTC
CASSLYSGQETQYF
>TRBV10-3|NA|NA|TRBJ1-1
TGTGCCATCAGTTCTAACCGGGACACAGGTCTTTCGAACACTGAAGCTTTCTTT
CAISSNRDTGLSNTEAFF
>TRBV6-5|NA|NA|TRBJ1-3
TGTGCCAGCAGCTCAGGGTCGTTCGGAAACACCATATATTTT
CASSSGSFGNTIYF
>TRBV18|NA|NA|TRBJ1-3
TGTGCCAGCTCACGAGATCAGGGGTCGCCAGTAGGAAACACCATATATTTT
CASSRDQGSPVGNTIYF
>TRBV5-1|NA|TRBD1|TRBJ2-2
TGCGCCAGCAGCCCGCCGGGACAGGGAAACACCGGGGAGCTGTTTTTT
CASSPPGQGNTGELFF
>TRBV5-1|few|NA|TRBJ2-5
TGCGCCAGCAGCTTCGTCGTTCGGACAGAATCTTGGGAGACCCAGTACTTC
CASSFVVRTESWETQYF
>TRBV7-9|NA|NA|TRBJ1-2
TGTGCCAGCGCGCGCCTTGTAGGAGGGGGCTACACCTTC
CASARLVGGGYTF
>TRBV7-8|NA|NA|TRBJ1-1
TGTGCCAGCAGCTTAGGCCAGGGGTACGGGAACACTGAAGCTTTCTTT
CASSLGQGYGNTEAFF
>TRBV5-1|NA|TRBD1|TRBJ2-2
TGCGCCAGCAGCTTGGCGGGGACAGGGCCGAACACCGGGGAGCTGTTTTTT
CASSLAGTGPNTGELFF
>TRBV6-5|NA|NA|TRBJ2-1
TGTGCCAGCAGCATACAGAGCTCCTACAATGAGCAGTTCTTC
CASSIQSSYNEQFF
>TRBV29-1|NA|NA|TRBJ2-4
TGCAGCGCTGAAGAGGGAGGCAAAAACATTCAGTACTTC
CSAEEGGKNIQYF